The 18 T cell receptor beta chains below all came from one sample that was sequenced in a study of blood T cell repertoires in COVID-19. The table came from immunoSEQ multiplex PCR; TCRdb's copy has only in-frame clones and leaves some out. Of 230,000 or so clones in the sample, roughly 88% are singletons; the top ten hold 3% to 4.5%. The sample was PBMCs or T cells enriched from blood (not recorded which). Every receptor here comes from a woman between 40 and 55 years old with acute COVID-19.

In DNA, the CDR3 is TGTGCCAGCAGCCGGACAGGGGACACTGAAGCTTTCTTT. Translation gives CASSRTGDTEAFF. The gene calls are TRBV7-9 and TRBJ1-1, with TRBD1 identical over 9 bases. Trimming at V came to 5 bases and at J to 3 bases, leaving 1 base not matched to a gene. Germline CDR1 and CDR2: SEHNR and FQNEAQ (reference sequence). This CDR3 is 13 amino acids long.

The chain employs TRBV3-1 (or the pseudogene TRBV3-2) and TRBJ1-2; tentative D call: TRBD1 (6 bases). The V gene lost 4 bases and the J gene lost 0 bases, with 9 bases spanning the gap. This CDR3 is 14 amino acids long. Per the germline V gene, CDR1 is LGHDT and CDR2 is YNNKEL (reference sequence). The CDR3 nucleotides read TGTGCCAGCAGCCGGACAGATCCTAACTATGGCTACACCTTC. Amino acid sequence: CASSRTDPNYGYTF.

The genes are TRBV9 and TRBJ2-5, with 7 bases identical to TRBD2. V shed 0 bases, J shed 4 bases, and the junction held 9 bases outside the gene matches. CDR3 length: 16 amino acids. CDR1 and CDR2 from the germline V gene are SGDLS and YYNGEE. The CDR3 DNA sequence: TGTGCCAGCAGCGTAGGTGGACTAGTCGGACGAGAGACCCAGTACTTC. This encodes CASSVGGLVGRETQYF. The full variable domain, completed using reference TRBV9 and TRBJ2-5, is DSGVTQTPKHLITATGQRVTLRCSPRSGDLSVYWYQQSLDQGLQFLIQYYNGEERAKGNILERFSAQQFPDLHSELNLSSLELGDSALYFCASSVGGLVGRETQYFGPGTRLLVL.

The CDR3 DNA follows: TGTGCCAGCAGCGTCGGGACAGGGGTGTCCAATCAGCCCCAGCATTTT. Its protein is CASSVGTGVSNQPQHF. The V and J genes are TRBV5-6 and TRBJ1-5, with 10 bases identical to TRBD1. Germline assignment: CDR1 SGHDT and CDR2 YYEEEE. The CDR3 covers 16 residues. Trimming at V came to 4 bases and at J to 3 bases, leaving 7 bases not matched to a gene.

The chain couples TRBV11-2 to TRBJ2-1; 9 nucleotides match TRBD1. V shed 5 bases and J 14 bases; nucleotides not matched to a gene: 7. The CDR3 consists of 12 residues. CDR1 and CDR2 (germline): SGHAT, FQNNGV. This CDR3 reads CASSRDRDREFF. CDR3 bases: TGTGCCAGCAGCCGAGACAGGGACAGGGAGTTCTTC.

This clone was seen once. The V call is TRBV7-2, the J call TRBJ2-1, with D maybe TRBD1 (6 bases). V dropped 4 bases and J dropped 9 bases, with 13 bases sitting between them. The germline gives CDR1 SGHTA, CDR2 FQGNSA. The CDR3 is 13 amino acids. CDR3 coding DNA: TGTGCCAGCAGCTCCCAGGGGCTTGTTGAGCAGTTCTTC. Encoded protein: CASSSQGLVEQFF.

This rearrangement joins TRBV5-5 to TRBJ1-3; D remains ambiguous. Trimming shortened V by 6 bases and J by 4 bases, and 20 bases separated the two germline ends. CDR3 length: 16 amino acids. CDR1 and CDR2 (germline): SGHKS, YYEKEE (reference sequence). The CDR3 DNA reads TGTGCCAGCACCTGGAACGCTGGACCGGGGGGAAACACCATATATTTT. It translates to CASTWNAGPGGNTIYF. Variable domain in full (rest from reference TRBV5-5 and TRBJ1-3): DAGVTQSPTHLIKTRGQQVTLRCSPISGHKSVSWYQQVLGQGPQFIFQYYEKEERGRGNFPDRFSARQFPNYSSELNVNALLLGDSALYLCASTWNAGPGGNTIYFGEGSWLTVV.

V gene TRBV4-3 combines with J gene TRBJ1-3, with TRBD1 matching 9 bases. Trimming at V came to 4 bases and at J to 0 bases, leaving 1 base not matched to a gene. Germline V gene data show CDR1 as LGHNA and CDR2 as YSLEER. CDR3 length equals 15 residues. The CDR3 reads CASSPTGGSGNTIYF. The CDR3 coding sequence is TGCGCCAGCAGCCCGACAGGGGGCTCTGGAAACACCATATATTTT.

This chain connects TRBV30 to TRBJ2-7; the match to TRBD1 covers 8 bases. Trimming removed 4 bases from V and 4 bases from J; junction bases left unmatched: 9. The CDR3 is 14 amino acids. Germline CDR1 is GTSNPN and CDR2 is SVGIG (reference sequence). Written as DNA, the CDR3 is TGTGCCTGGACCGCCGGGACAGGACCTTACGAGCAGTACGTC. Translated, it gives CAWTAGTGPYEQYV.

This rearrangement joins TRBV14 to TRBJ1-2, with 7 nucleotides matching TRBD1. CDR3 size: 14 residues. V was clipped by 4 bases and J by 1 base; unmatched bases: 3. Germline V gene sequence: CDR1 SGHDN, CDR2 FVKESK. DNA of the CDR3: TGTGCCAGCAGCCCGACAGGGTTTAACTATGGCTACACCTTC. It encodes CASSPTGFNYGYTF.

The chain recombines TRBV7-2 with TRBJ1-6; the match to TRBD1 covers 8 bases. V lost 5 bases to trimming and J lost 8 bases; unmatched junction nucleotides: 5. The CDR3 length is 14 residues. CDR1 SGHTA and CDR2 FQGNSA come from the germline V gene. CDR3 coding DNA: TGTGCCAGCAGCAGGCAGGGGGCGTATTCACCCCTCCACTTT. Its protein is CASSRQGAYSPLHF. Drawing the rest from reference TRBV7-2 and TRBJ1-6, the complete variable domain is GAGVSQSPSNKVTEKGKDVELRCDPISGHTALYWYRQSLGQGLEFLIYFQGNSAPDKSGLPSDRFSAERTGGSVSTLTIQRTQQEDSAVYLCASSRQGAYSPLHFGNGTRLTVT.

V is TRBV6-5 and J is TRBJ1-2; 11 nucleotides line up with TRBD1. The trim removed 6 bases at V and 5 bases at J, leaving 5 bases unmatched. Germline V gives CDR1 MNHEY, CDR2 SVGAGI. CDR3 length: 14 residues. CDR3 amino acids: CASRGQGGRYGYTF. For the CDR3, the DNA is TGTGCCAGCAGGGGACAGGGGGGAAGGTATGGCTACACCTTC.

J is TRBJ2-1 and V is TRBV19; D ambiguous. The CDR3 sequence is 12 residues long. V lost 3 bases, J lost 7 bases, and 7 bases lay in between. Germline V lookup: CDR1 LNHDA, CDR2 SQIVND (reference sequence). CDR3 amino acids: CASSMSENEQFF. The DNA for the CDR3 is TGTGCCAGTAGTATGAGCGAGAATGAGCAGTTCTTC.

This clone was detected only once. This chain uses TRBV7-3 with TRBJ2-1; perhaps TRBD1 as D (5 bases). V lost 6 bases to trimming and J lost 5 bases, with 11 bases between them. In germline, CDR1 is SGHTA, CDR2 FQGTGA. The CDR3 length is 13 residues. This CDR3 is CASRQDSNNEQFF. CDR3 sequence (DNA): TGTGCCAGCAGACAAGACAGTAACAATGAGCAGTTCTTC.

CDR3 loop: CASSEAGGGETQYF. The CDR3 nucleotides read TGTGCCAGTAGTGAAGCGGGGGGGGGCGAGACCCAGTACTTC. The chain is built from TRBV19 and TRBJ2-5; TRBD2 agrees at 10 bases. This CDR3 is built from 14 residues. CDR1 and CDR2 from the germline V gene are LNHDA and SQIVND (reference sequence). V gave up 5 bases and J gave up 5 bases; unmatched junction bases: 5.

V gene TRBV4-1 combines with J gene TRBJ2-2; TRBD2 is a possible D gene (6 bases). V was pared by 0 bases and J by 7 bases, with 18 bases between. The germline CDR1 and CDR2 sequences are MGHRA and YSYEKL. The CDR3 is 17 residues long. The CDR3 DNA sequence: TGCGCCAGCAGCCAAGATCGACGGGAGAAGGTCTACGGGGAGCTGTTTTTT. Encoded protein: CASSQDRREKVYGELFF.

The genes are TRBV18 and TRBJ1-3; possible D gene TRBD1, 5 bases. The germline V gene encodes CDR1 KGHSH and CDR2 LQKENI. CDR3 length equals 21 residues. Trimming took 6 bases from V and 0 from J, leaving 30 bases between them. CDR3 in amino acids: CASSPSLGTGSSGSSGNTIYF. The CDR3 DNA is TGTGCCAGCTCGCCCTCCCTCGGGACTGGTAGCTCTGGATCCTCTGGAAACACCATATATTTT.

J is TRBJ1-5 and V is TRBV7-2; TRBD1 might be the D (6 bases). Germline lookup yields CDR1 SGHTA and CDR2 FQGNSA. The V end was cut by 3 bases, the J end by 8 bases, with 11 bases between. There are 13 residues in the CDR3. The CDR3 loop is CASSFTGFEPQHF. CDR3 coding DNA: TGTGCCAGCAGCTTTACAGGGTTTGAGCCCCAGCATTTT.